The clone carrying this T cell receptor (beta chain) occurred many times. Antigen: not known. Arm-PCR of CDR3 regions with iRepertoire HTBI primers generated TCR beta libraries. TCRdb itself ran the multiplex PCR reads through MiXCR, one entry per CDR3 protein. The sample lists some 420,000 distinct CDR3 sequences, roughly 22% occurring once. Trimming removed 2 bases from V and 5 bases from J; junction bases left unmatched: 5. The CDR3 is 14 residues long. Germline CDR1 MDHEN, CDR2 SYDVKM. The sample comes from a study of regulatory T cells in long-lasting Graves disease. Study-level background: In persistent Graves' disease, antithyroid drugs had been taken for over 5 years and TSH receptor antibodies stayed positive. Study observations and caveats: Possibly, accuracy suffered from the small sample size. The researchers studied only peripheral blood, not thyroid tissue.

The time point here: persistent/refractory GD, antithyroid drugs over 5 years with positive TRAb. TCR sequences were obtained from RNA taken from PBMCs. The sequenced sample was peripheral blood mononuclear cells (PBMCs), obtained when the disease was refractory, from a patient treated with antithyroid drugs. The V and J genes are TRBV28 and TRBJ2-5; 7 bases fit TRBD2. This receptor was identified in a female donor with Graves disease. CDR3 in DNA: TGTGCCAGCAGTTTAGCGGGAGTCGAGGAGACCCAGTACTTC. It yields the protein CASSLAGVEETQYF.